Reported below is one T cell receptor (beta chain). The data belong to a study of cytomegalovirus exposure and HLA in healthy donors. Background on the study: Roughly 180 million T cells yielded roughly 120 million unique TCR beta sequences, as an earlier analysis found.

The V end was cut by 3 bases, the J end by 4 bases, with 19 bases between. CDR3 length: 17 amino acids. In germline, CDR1 is LNHDA, CDR2 SQIVND (reference sequence). The primer mix had 60 Vbeta and 13 Jbeta primers. Method: immunoSEQ multiplex PCR; TCRdb's copy keeps in-frame clones and lacks some. The data hold about 140,000 clones, with roughly 80% observed a single time. V gene TRBV19 combines with J gene TRBJ1-5; the D gene is possibly TRBD1 (5 bases). This clonotype originated in a man in his forties in good health and CMV-seropositive. Source material: PBMCs. The CDR3, as DNA: TGTGCCAGTAGTATCCCGTTGAGGGGACTGGAAAATCAGCCCCAGCATTTT. As protein: CASSIPLRGLENQPQHF. Complete variable domain (other parts from reference TRBV19 and TRBJ1-5): DGGITQSPKYLFRKEGQNVTLSCEQNLNHDAMYWYRQDPGQGLRLIYYSQIVNDFQKGDIAEGYSVSREKKESFPLTVTSAQKNPTAFYLCASSIPLRGLENQPQHFGDGTRLSIL.